The 8 T cell receptor beta chains presented below share a single source sample, sequenced in a study of type 1 regulatory T cells. TCRdb used MiXCR to reprocess the reads, holding one entry per CDR3 protein. The sample records 88,000 or so distinct CDR3 sequences, about a third being singletons. The sample consisted of CD4+ T cells, either the whole sample or a sorted fraction (not recorded which). Receptors originate from a human donor in good health.

The J gene is TRBJ2-5, the V gene TRBV4-1; 11 bases are shared with TRBD2. CDR1 is MGHRA and CDR2 is YSYEKL in the germline V gene. J lost 0 bases, V lost 6 bases, and 6 bases had no gene match. CDR3 length equals 16 residues. Here the CDR3 DNA reads TGCGCCAGCAGTCCCGGGACTAGCGGCTACCAAGAGACCCAGTACTTC. Translated: CASSPGTSGYQETQYF.

The CDR3 protein is CASFPGHSYGYTF. CDR3 sequence (DNA): TGTGCCAGCTTTCCGGGACACAGCTATGGCTACACCTTC. The chain carries TRBV19 and TRBJ1-2; TRBD1 is a possible D gene (6 bases). V lost 9 bases, J lost 4 bases, and 15 bases lay in between. Germline-derived CDR1 and CDR2 are LNHDA and SQIVND (reference sequence). The CDR3 runs to 13 residues.

V is TRBV2 and J is TRBJ2-2; D ambiguous. The V end was cut by 3 bases, the J end by 3 bases, with 14 bases between. CDR3 length equals 16 residues. Germline V gene lookup returns CDR1 SNHLY and CDR2 FYNNEI. The CDR3 here is CASSDGSQSDTGELFF. CDR3 nucleotide sequence: TGTGCCAGCAGTGATGGCAGCCAGTCGGACACCGGGGAGCTGTTTTTT.

The chain recombines TRBV12-3 or TRBV12-4 with TRBJ1-4; no clear D gene. CDR3 length: 15 amino acids. V lost 7 bases, J lost 0 bases, and 12 bases lay in between. The CDR3 DNA reads as TGTGCCAGCACATCCCGACATACAACTAATGAAAAACTGTTTTTT. It specifies CASTSRHTTNEKLFF.

This chain connects TRBV6-5 to TRBJ2-7, with 7 nucleotides matching TRBD1. The germline CDR1 and CDR2 sequences are MNHEY and SVGAGI. The V and J ends lost 5 bases and 2 bases, in that order; junction bases with no gene match: 12. The CDR3 sequence is 16 residues long. CDR3 sequence (DNA): TGTGCCAGCAGTCCAGGGGGACAGACCTCGGCCTACGAGCAGTACTTC. Amino acids: CASSPGGQTSAYEQYF.

The rearrangement links TRBV7-2 to TRBJ1-2, with 9 positions matching TRBD1. Germline V gene lookup returns CDR1 SGHTA and CDR2 FQGNSA. The CDR3 length is 14 residues. V was clipped by 3 bases and J by 8 bases; unmatched bases: 7. The CDR3: CASSLGQGIGGYTF. CDR3 nucleotide sequence: TGTGCCAGCAGCTTGGGACAGGGTATAGGCGGCTACACCTTC.

By frequency in the sample, this clonotype is medium-sized. The CDR3: CASSLGQGQSPLHF. In DNA form, the CDR3 reads TGTGCCAGCAGCTTAGGACAGGGGCAATCACCCCTCCACTTT. This chain links TRBV7-2 with TRBJ1-6, with 8 nucleotides matching TRBD1. The CDR3 runs 14 residues. CDR1 and CDR2 from the germline V gene are SGHTA and FQGNSA. With 1 base clipped from V and 10 bases from J, the junction kept 3 bases outside the gene matches.

This clonotype came up a few times. This chain joins TRBV5-1 and TRBJ1-4, with unresolved D. The germline CDR1 and CDR2 sequences are SGHRS and YFSETQ. CDR3 size: 13 residues. Trimming removed 4 bases at V and 4 bases at J, with 8 bases between. The CDR3 loop reads CASSPDHNEKLFF. CDR3 in DNA: TGCGCCAGCAGCCCGGATCATAATGAAAAACTGTTTTTT. Variable domain in full (rest from reference TRBV5-1 and TRBJ1-4): KAGVTQTPRYLIKTRGQQVTLSCSPISGHRSVSWYQQTPGQGLQFLFEYFSETQRNKGNFPGRFSGRQFSNSRSEMNVSTLELGDSALYLCASSPDHNEKLFFGSGTQLSVL.